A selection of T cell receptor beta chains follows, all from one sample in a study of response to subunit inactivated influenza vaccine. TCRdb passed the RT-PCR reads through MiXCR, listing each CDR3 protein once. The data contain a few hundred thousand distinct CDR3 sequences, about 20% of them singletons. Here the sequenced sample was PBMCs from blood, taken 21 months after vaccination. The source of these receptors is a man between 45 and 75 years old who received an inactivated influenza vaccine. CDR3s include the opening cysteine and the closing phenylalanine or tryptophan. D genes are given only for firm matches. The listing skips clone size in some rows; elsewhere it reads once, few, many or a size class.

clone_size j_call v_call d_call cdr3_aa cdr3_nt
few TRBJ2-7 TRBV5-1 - CASSIRQDLRGYEQYF TGCGCCAGCAGCATTAGACAGGACCTTCGTGGCTACGAGCAGTACTTC
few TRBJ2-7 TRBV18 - CASSPPNRVYEQYF TGTGCCAGCTCACCCCCAAACAGAGTCTACGAGCAGTACTTC
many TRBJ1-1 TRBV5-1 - CASSLDRADTEAFF TGCGCCAGCAGCTTGGACAGGGCCGACACTGAAGCTTTCTTT
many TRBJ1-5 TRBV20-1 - CSASPEDQPQHF TGCAGTGCCTCCCCTGAGGATCAGCCCCAGCATTTT
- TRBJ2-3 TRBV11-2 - CASSLEDARHTDTQYF TGTGCCAGCAGCTTAGAAGATGCCAGACACACAGATACGCAGTATTTT
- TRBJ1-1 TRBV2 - CASSERSDTEAFF TGTGCCAGCAGTGAACGGTCGGACACTGAAGCTTTCTTT
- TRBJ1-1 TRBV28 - CASTIPRGGRTEAFF TGTGCCAGCACCATACCTCGCGGGGGTCGGACTGAAGCTTTCTTT
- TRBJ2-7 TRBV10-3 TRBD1 CAISGDRGGYEQYF TGTGCCATCAGTGGGGACAGGGGAGGGTACGAGCAGTACTTC
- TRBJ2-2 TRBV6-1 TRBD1 CASRQGAESGELFF TGTGCCAGCAGGCAGGGGGCGGAAAGCGGGGAGCTGTTTTTT
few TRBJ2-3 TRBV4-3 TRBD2 CASSYSYTSGAGDTQYF TGCGCCAGCAGCTACTCCTACACTAGCGGGGCGGGAGATACGCAGTATTTT
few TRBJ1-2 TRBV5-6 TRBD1 CASRRRDRGLAGYTF TGTGCCAGCAGGCGCCGGGACAGGGGCTTGGCTGGCTACACCTTC
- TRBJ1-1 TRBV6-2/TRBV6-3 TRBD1 CASSPGQGGRAFF TGTGCCAGCAGCCCCGGACAGGGCGGGAGGGCTTTCTTT
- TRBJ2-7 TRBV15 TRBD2 CATSRVQGGLYEQYF TGTGCCACCAGCAGAGTTCAGGGAGGGCTCTACGAGCAGTACTTC
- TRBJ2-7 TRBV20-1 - CSASGEAYEQYF TGCAGTGCTAGCGGGGAAGCCTACGAGCAGTACTTC
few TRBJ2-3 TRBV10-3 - CAITRTNTDTQYF TGTGCCATCACTCGGACTAACACAGATACGCAGTATTTT
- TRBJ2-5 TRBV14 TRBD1 CASSPLGQQETQYF TGTGCCAGCAGCCCTCTGGGACAGCAAGAGACCCAGTACTTC
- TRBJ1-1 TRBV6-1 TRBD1 CASSVRQGYEAFF TGTGCCAGCAGTGTACGACAGGGGTATGAAGCTTTCTTT
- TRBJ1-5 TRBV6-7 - CASSLDDWAREKGFNQPQHF TGTGCCAGCAGCCTTGACGACTGGGCCAGGGAAAAGGGGTTCAATCAGCCCCAGCATTTT
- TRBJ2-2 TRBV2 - CASSRGINTGELFF TGTGCCAGCAGCAGGGGAATAAACACCGGGGAGCTGTTTTTT
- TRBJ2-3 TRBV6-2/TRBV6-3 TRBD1 CASSYSVTGGFATDTQYF TGTGCCAGCAGTTACTCGGTCACAGGGGGCTTCGCCACAGATACGCAGTATTTT
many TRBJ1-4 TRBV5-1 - CASSLLGTTNEKLFF TGCGCCAGCAGCTTACTGGGGACGACTAATGAAAAACTGTTTTTT
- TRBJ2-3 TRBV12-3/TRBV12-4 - CVVSGGTLDTQYF TGTGTTGTCAGTGGGGGGACTTTGGATACGCAGTATTTT
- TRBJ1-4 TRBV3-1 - CASSQAISGGNEKLFF TGTGCCAGCAGCCAGGCTATTAGCGGGGGGAATGAAAAACTGTTTTTT
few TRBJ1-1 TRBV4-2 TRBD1 CASSRRQGMNTEAFF TGTGCCAGCAGCCGGCGACAGGGGATGAACACTGAAGCTTTCTTT
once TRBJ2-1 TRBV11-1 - CASSPPALTYNEQFF TGTGCCAGCAGCCCGCCCGCATTGACCTACAATGAGCAGTTCTTC
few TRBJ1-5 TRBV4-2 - CASSQEYGRSNQPQHF TGTGCCAGCAGCCAAGAATACGGCAGGAGCAATCAGCCCCAGCATTTT
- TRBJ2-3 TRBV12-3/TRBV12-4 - CASSPRPSTDTQYF TGTGCCAGCAGTCCTCGGCCTAGCACAGATACGCAGTATTTT
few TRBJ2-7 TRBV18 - CASSQGTQAYEQYF TGTGCCAGCTCCCAAGGGACACAAGCATACGAGCAGTACTTC
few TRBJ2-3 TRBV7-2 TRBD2 CASSRTGTSGVDTQYF TGTGCCAGCAGCCGAACCGGGACTAGCGGGGTAGATACGCAGTATTTT
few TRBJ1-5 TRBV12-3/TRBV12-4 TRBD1 CASSKRTGSNQPQHF TGTGCCAGCAGTAAACGGACAGGGAGCAATCAGCCCCAGCATTTT
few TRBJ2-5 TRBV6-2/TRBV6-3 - CASSYSWETQYF TGTGCCAGCAGTTACTCTTGGGAGACCCAGTACTTC
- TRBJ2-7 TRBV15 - CATSRGTVRDYEQYF TGTGCCACCAGCAGAGGGACAGTGCGAGACTACGAGCAGTACTTC